The present T cell receptor beta chain was sequenced within a study of shared T cell receptors in the human thymus. The protocol was immunoSEQ multiplex PCR, while the TCRdb copy is restricted to in-frame clones and leaves out a portion. This sample has approximately 660,000 clones, with roughly 90% found just once. The data also belong to a second study, concerning human thymus T cells. That source adds: It was healthy Finnish infants having corrective surgery for congenital heart defects who were the donors.

Sample: thymocytes. This clonotype was obtained from a boy under two years old with a congenital heart defect.

The CDR3 region is CASSSLDRVVNGYTF. CDR3 nucleotides: TGTGCCAGCAGCAGCCTGGACAGGGTGGTGAATGGCTACACCTTC. The rearrangement uses TRBV7-3 and TRBJ1-2, with 8 bases lining up with TRBD1. Trimming cost V 5 bases and J 6 bases; bases outside gene matches: 11. Per the germline V gene, CDR1 is SGHTA and CDR2 is FQGTGA. The CDR3 sequence is 15 residues long.